These 26 T cell receptor beta chains originate from one sample sequenced in a study of cytomegalovirus exposure and HLA in healthy donors. Generated by immunoSEQ multiplex PCR, the TCRdb table keeps only in-frame clones and is missing some. The profile shows about 160,000 clones, 75% to 90% of them singletons. The sequencing input was PBMCs. Source of these receptors: a woman younger than 30 in good health and CMV-seronegative.

In the case of this clone: Other DNA sequences in the sample encode the same CDR3. The gene calls are TRBV7-3 and TRBJ1-6; the match to TRBD1 covers 8 bases. Germline lookup yields CDR1 SGHTA and CDR2 FQGTGA. J lost 7 bases, V lost 4 bases, and 3 bases had no gene match. This CDR3 comprises 14 residues. The CDR3 sequence: CASSSTGENSPLHF. The CDR3 region has the DNA TGTGCCAGCAGCTCGACAGGGGAGAATTCACCCCTCCACTTT.

The chain uses TRBV7-2 and TRBJ2-3, with D possibly matching TRBD1 (5 bases). Germline V gene lookup returns CDR1 SGHTA and CDR2 FQGNSA. Trimming took 1 base from V and 0 from J, leaving 11 bases between them. The CDR3 spans 16 residues. The CDR3 nucleotides read TGTGCCAGCAGCTTAGAGGGGCCGTCTAGCACAGATACGCAGTATTTT. Its translation: CASSLEGPSSTDTQYF.

V and J are TRBV9 and TRBJ1-1; 7 bases line up with TRBD1. The CDR3 length is 16 residues. Per the germline V gene, CDR1 is SGDLS and CDR2 is YYNGEE. V shed 4 bases, J shed 2 bases, and the junction held 11 bases outside the gene matches. CDR3 sequence (DNA): TGTGCCAGCAGCTCTCTCCTGACAGGGACCAACACTGAAGCTTTCTTT. Its protein is CASSSLLTGTNTEAFF.

The V call is TRBV2, the J call TRBJ2-1; 10 bases line up with TRBD2. V shed 7 bases and J 9 bases; nucleotides not matched to a gene: 6. Germline V gives CDR1 SNHLY, CDR2 FYNNEI. The length of the CDR3 is 13 residues. The CDR3: CASIRTSGVEQFF. CDR3 DNA: TGTGCCAGCATCCGGACTAGCGGAGTTGAGCAGTTCTTC.

The chain links TRBV7-2 to TRBJ1-2; 11 nucleotides align to TRBD1. Germline CDR1 reads SGHTA; CDR2 reads FQGNSA. J lost 5 bases, V lost 5 bases, and 4 bases had no gene match. This CDR3 has 14 residues. The CDR3 is CASSRDRGGYGYTF. For the CDR3, the DNA is TGTGCCAGCAGCCGGGACAGGGGGGGGTATGGCTACACCTTC.

The chain is built from TRBV29-1 and TRBJ2-7; 8 nucleotides agree with TRBD1. Germline CDR1 reads SQVTM; CDR2 reads ANQGSEA. The ends lost 4 bases at V and 9 bases at J; junction bases unmatched: 8. The CDR3 totals 12 residues. The CDR3 reads CSVGEDRGRQYF. CDR3 nucleotide sequence: TGCAGCGTTGGAGAAGACAGGGGAAGGCAGTACTTC.

V and J are TRBV18 and TRBJ2-1, with D possibly being TRBD1 (6 bases). Deletions cut 5 bases from V and 5 bases from J, with 16 bases between. The CDR3 extends over 15 amino acids. The germline gives CDR1 KGHSH, CDR2 LQKENI. The CDR3 DNA follows: TGTGCCAGCTCATCGACCCAGGGGTATGACAATGAGCAGTTCTTC. It yields the protein CASSSTQGYDNEQFF. The complete variable domain, with remaining parts taken from reference TRBV18 and TRBJ2-1, reads NAGVMQNPRHLVRRRGQEARLRCSPMKGHSHVYWYRQLPEEGLKFMVYLQKENIIDESGMPKERFSAEFPKEGPSILRIQQVVRGDSAAYFCASSSTQGYDNEQFFGPGTRLTVL.

The chain has TRBV19 and TRBJ2-5, with TRBD2 identical over 11 bases. This CDR3 is built from 14 residues. Germline values: CDR1 LNHDA, CDR2 SQIVND (reference sequence). Losses at the gene ends were 5 bases for V and 5 bases for J; bases not matched to a gene: 4. The CDR3 DNA reads as TGTGCCAGTAGTCGGGCTAGCGGGGGGGAGACCCAGTACTTC. Protein: CASSRASGGETQYF.

There are a few counts of this clone. The chain links TRBV7-9 to TRBJ2-5, with 7 bases lining up with TRBD1. This CDR3 region has 13 residues. Trimming cost V 5 bases and J 5 bases; bases outside gene matches: 5. From germline, CDR1 is SEHNR and CDR2 FQNEAQ (reference sequence). CDR3 sequence: CASSRRGKETQYF. The CDR3 bases are TGTGCCAGCAGCCGCAGGGGGAAGGAGACCCAGTACTTC.

J is TRBJ2-1 and V is TRBV4-3, with 10 positions matching TRBD2. The CDR3 contains 16 residues. CDR1 LGHNA and CDR2 YSLEER come from the germline V gene. The trim removed 3 bases at V and 2 bases at J, leaving 4 bases unmatched. The CDR3 protein is CASSQELAGTYNEQFF. CDR3 nucleotide sequence: TGCGCCAGCAGCCAGGAACTAGCGGGAACCTACAATGAGCAGTTCTTC.

The V call is TRBV2, the J call TRBJ1-5, with 8 bases identical to TRBD1. The CDR3 has 15 amino acids. Per the germline V gene, CDR1 is SNHLY and CDR2 is FYNNEI. After removal of 7 bases from V and 6 bases from J, the junction contained 11 bases not matched to a gene. This chain's CDR3 is CASTGTGPGTQPQHF. CDR3 bases: TGTGCCAGCACCGGGACAGGACCAGGGACTCAGCCCCAGCATTTT.

The V call is TRBV4-2, the J call TRBJ1-6; maybe TRBD1 (6 bases). Per the germline V gene, CDR1 is LGHNA and CDR2 is YNFKEQ. There are 15 residues in the CDR3. The V end was cut by 1 base, the J end by 7 bases, with 11 bases between. CDR3 bases: TGTGCCAGCAGCCAAGTGGGGGGGCGGAATTCACCCCTCCACTTT. Protein product: CASSQVGGRNSPLHF.

The V gene is TRBV5-1, the J gene TRBJ2-7, with a weak D call TRBD1 (5 bases). The germline gives CDR1 SGHRS, CDR2 YFSETQ. There are 13 residues in the CDR3. Trimming removed 3 bases from V and 8 bases from J, with 15 bases in between. For the CDR3, the DNA is TGCGCCAGCAGCTGGCGGACACGAACTAAGCAGTACTTC. The encoded protein is CASSWRTRTKQYF.

The sample holds one count of this clone. The chain recombines TRBV5-1 with TRBJ2-5, with D perhaps matching TRBD1 (5 bases). In germline, CDR1 is SGHRS, CDR2 YFSETQ. This CDR3 spans 14 amino acids. V dropped 0 bases and J dropped 3 bases, with 9 bases sitting between them. The CDR3 loop is CASSLGGWEETQYF. For the CDR3, the DNA is TGCGCCAGCAGCTTGGGGGGCTGGGAAGAGACCCAGTACTTC. The full variable domain, its missing parts supplied by reference TRBV5-1 and TRBJ2-5, is KAGVTQTPRYLIKTRGQQVTLSCSPISGHRSVSWYQQTPGQGLQFLFEYFSETQRNKGNFPGRFSGRQFSNSRSEMNVSTLELGDSALYLCASSLGGWEETQYFGPGTRLLVL.

V and J are TRBV7-8 and TRBJ2-3; TRBD1 might be the D (5 bases). This CDR3 has 15 amino acids. V was shortened by 1 base and J by 2 bases, with 10 bases between the two germline ends. Germline CDR1 and CDR2: SGHVS and FQNEAQ. The CDR3 bases are TGTGCCAGCAGCTTAGAAGACAGCAACACAGATACGCAGTATTTT. Its translation: CASSLEDSNTDTQYF.

The chain carries TRBV29-1 and TRBJ2-7; perhaps TRBD2 as D (5 bases). The CDR3 contains 10 residues. Germline assignment: CDR1 SQVTM and CDR2 ANQGSEA. V was clipped by 6 bases and J by 6 bases, with 9 bases between them. Here the CDR3 reads CSVEGTEQYF. CDR3 nucleotides: TGCAGCGTAGAGGGTACCGAGCAGTACTTC.

In DNA form, the CDR3 reads TGCGCCAGCAGCTCCTCCCGCTGGGACAGCGCGAACAATGAGCAGTTCTTC. The encoded protein is CASSSSRWDSANNEQFF. The chain uses TRBV10-1 and TRBJ2-1, with TRBD1 matching 7 bases. Germline CDR1 reads WNHNN; CDR2 reads SYGVQD (reference sequence). V was clipped by 6 bases and J by 5 bases; unmatched bases: 16. The CDR3 has 17 residues.

The chain couples TRBV5-6 to TRBJ2-1; 8 bases map to TRBD1. Germline trimming cut 1 base from V and 7 bases from J; bases unmatched to any gene: 7. CDR3 length: 15 amino acids. Germline CDR1 and CDR2: SGHDT and YYEEEE. For the CDR3, the DNA is TGTGCCAGCAGCTTGTACAGGACAGGGCATAATGAGCAGTTCTTC. This gives the protein CASSLYRTGHNEQFF. Variable domain in full (rest from reference TRBV5-6 and TRBJ2-1): DAGVTQSPTHLIKTRGQQVTLRCSPKSGHDTVSWYQQALGQGPQFIFQYYEEEERQRGNFPDRFSGHQFPNYSSELNVNALLLGDSALYLCASSLYRTGHNEQFFGPGTRLTVL.

The chain employs TRBV2 and TRBJ2-5, with TRBD1 matching 7 bases. J lost 1 base, V lost 7 bases, and 6 bases had no gene match. Germline V gene lookup returns CDR1 SNHLY and CDR2 FYNNEI. The CDR3 covers 14 residues. This CDR3 is CASTIRTGQETQYF. The CDR3 DNA sequence: TGTGCCAGCACCATTAGGACAGGCCAAGAGACCCAGTACTTC.

This chain connects TRBV10-2 to TRBJ2-7; weak D call: TRBD1 (6 bases). V was cut by 6 bases and J by 0 bases, with 6 bases left in between. The CDR3 has 12 amino acids. Germline V lookup: CDR1 WSHSY, CDR2 SAAADI. CDR3 in amino acids: CASRDSSYEQYF. The CDR3 coding sequence is TGCGCCAGCAGGGACAGCTCCTACGAGCAGTACTTC.

The chain recombines TRBV5-6 with TRBJ2-7; D perhaps matches TRBD1 (6 bases). Germline CDR1 SGHDT, CDR2 YYEEEE. V gave up 6 bases and J gave up 3 bases, with 16 bases separating them. This CDR3 is 14 amino acids long. CDR3 in amino acids: CASNPGGRGYEQYF. CDR3 sequence (DNA): TGTGCCAGCAACCCCGGCGGCAGGGGCTACGAGCAGTACTTC.

The genes are TRBV10-3 and TRBJ2-7; 11 positions match TRBD1. CDR1 is ENHRY and CDR2 is SYGVKD in the germline V gene. The V gene end was trimmed by 7 bases and the J gene end by 3 bases; junction bases not matched to a gene: 5. The length of the CDR3 is 14 residues. CDR3 nucleotides: TGTGCCATCAAGGGGGGACAGGGGGACTACGAGCAGTACTTC. It translates to CAIKGGQGDYEQYF.

In this sample, this clone turned up a few times. This sequence joins TRBV7-8 and TRBJ2-3; 9 bases are a match to TRBD2. After removal of 2 bases from V and 4 bases from J, the junction contained 13 bases not matched to a gene. CDR3 length equals 18 residues. CDR1 SGHVS and CDR2 FQNEAQ come from the germline V gene. CDR3 loop: CASSLSRGGRALPDTQYF. In nucleotides, the CDR3 is TGTGCCAGCAGCTTAAGTCGGGGCGGGAGGGCCCTCCCAGATACGCAGTATTTT. The full variable domain, completed using reference TRBV7-8 and TRBJ2-3, is GAGVSQSPRYKVAKRGQDVALRCDPISGHVSLFWYQQALGQGPEFLTYFQNEAQLDKSGLPSDRFFAERPEGSVSTLKIQRTQQEDSAVYLCASSLSRGGRALPDTQYFGPGTRLTVL.

This clone was seen only once. J is TRBJ2-2 and V is TRBV6-4, with unresolved D. Trimming removed 2 bases from V and 4 bases from J, with 5 bases in between. Germline assignment: CDR1 MRHNA and CDR2 SNTAGT. This CDR3 comprises 13 residues. The CDR3 spells CASSDPITGELFF. The CDR3 nucleotides are TGTGCCAGCAGTGACCCTATCACCGGGGAGCTGTTTTTT.

The chain joins TRBV7-6 to TRBJ1-4; D is possibly TRBD1 (6 bases). CDR1 and CDR2 from the germline V gene are SGHVS and FNYEAQ. V lost 1 base and J 14 bases, leaving 8 bases between the germline ends. The CDR3 spans 11 residues. The DNA for the CDR3 is TGTGCCAGCAGCTTAGAGGGACATCTGTTTTTT. This codes for CASSLEGHLFF. Together with reference TRBV7-6 and TRBJ1-4, the CDR3 gives the full variable domain: GAGVSQSPRYKVTKRGQDVALRCDPISGHVSLYWYRQALGQGPEFLTYFNYEAQQDKSGLPNDRFSAERPEGSISTLTIQRTEQRDSAMYRCASSLEGHLFFGSGTQLSVL.

V is TRBV27 and J is TRBJ2-7; possibly TRBD1 for D (6 bases). V dropped 5 bases and J dropped 0 bases, with 8 bases sitting between them. CDR3 length equals 13 residues. CDR1 MNHEY and CDR2 SMNVEV come from the germline V gene (reference sequence). CDR3 loop: CASSTGISYEQYF. The CDR3 nucleotides are TGTGCCAGCAGTACAGGGATCTCCTACGAGCAGTACTTC.